The T cell receptor beta chain described here comes from a study of T-cell reconstitution after alpha-beta-depleted transplantation in children. Unique molecular identifiers were incorporated during preparation of the TCRbeta library. TCRdb called the PCR reads again in MiXCR, with one record for every CDR3 protein. The data contain about 410,000 distinct CDR3 sequences, about a fifth of them singletons. V shed 4 bases, J shed 5 bases, and the junction held 10 bases outside the gene matches. The CDR3 covers 15 residues. CDR1 and CDR2 (germline): DFQATT, SNEGSKA (reference sequence). The sample here was PBMCs from the stem cell graft donor, taken from the stem cell graft. This clonotype was sampled from a human donor who donated a stem cell graft to a child with acute myeloid leukemia. The chain couples TRBV20-1 to TRBJ2-3; 9 bases align to TRBD2. CDR3 residues: CSANSPGLARDTQYF. The CDR3 DNA reads TGCAGTGCTAATTCCCCGGGACTAGCAAGAGATACGCAGTATTTT.